These 4 T cell receptor beta chains share one sample of origin, sequenced in a study of blood T cell repertoires in COVID-19. Measured with immunoSEQ multiplex PCR; TCRdb has only the in-frame clones, and not every one. The sample has 450,000 to 600,000 clones, 87% seen once. Sequencing was carried out using PBMCs or T cells enriched from blood (not recorded which). Every receptor here comes from a woman under 30 who had recovered from COVID-19.

The CDR3 spells CSVESARGSYNSPLHF. The CDR3 region has the DNA TGCAGCGTTGAGTCGGCCAGGGGCTCCTATAATTCACCCCTCCACTTT. The chain is built from TRBV29-1 and TRBJ1-6; D may be TRBD1 (6 bases). The CDR3 sequence is 16 residues long. Germline CDR1 reads SQVTM; CDR2 reads ANQGSEA. The V gene lost 3 bases and the J gene lost 0 bases, with 12 bases spanning the gap.

V gene TRBV3-1 (or the pseudogene TRBV3-2) combines with J gene TRBJ1-4; D possibly corresponds to TRBD1 (6 bases). The CDR3 is 15 amino acids. The V end lost 6 bases, the J end lost 8 bases, and 19 bases lay between the germline ends. Germline lookup yields CDR1 LGHDT and CDR2 YNNKEL (reference sequence). CDR3: CASSLLQGRIEKLFF. The DNA for the CDR3 is TGTGCCAGCAGTCTCCTACAGGGCAGGATCGAAAAACTGTTTTTT.

Only one count was recorded for this clone. The chain combines TRBV19 with TRBJ2-7, with D perhaps matching TRBD1 (6 bases). The CDR3 is 14 residues long. Germline loops: CDR1 LNHDA, CDR2 SQIVND (reference sequence). V gave up 3 bases and J gave up 3 bases, with 12 bases separating them. In DNA form, the CDR3 reads TGTGCCAGTAGTATGGGGGCAGGAGACTACGAGCAGTACTTC. Translated, it gives CASSMGAGDYEQYF.

This chain connects TRBV3-1 (or the pseudogene TRBV3-2) to TRBJ1-5, with unresolved D. This CDR3 has 13 amino acids. The V end was cut by 3 bases, the J end by 3 bases, with 6 bases between. Germline V gene data show CDR1 as LGHDT and CDR2 as YNNKEL (reference sequence). The CDR3 region is CASSQGPNQPQHF. CDR3 DNA sequence: TGTGCCAGCAGCCAGGGCCCCAATCAGCCCCAGCATTTT.